This T cell receptor (beta chain) was identified during a study of cytomegalovirus exposure and HLA in healthy donors. Whole-study results and caveats: The presence/absence work took it that sequencing depth was about the same across donors. A few of the chains that were CMV-associated were confirmed in vitro to be specific for CMV antigens. Associated with cytomegalovirus, according to the listing, were 150 to 200 TCR beta chains. An analysis done earlier found most TCR beta V segments productive about 90% or about 30% of the time.

Worth noting for this clone: Its antigen is currently unknown.

13 Jbeta primers and 60 Vbeta primers were used for the PCR. Here immunoSEQ multiplex PCR was the method, and the copy in TCRdb shows in-frame clones only, minus some. This table holds some 170,000 clones, roughly 77% found once. Germline-derived CDR1 and CDR2 are MDHEN and SYDVKM. This CDR3 comprises 15 residues. J lost 2 bases, V lost 6 bases, and 7 bases had no gene match. V usage is TRBV28 and J usage is TRBJ1-3, with 7 bases matching TRBD1. Material for sequencing was PBMCs. The TCR was taken from a woman aged 18-29 years in good health and CMV-seronegative. CDR3 DNA: TGTGCCAGCAGCTTTCTGGACAGGACTGGAAACACCATATATTTT. Residues: CASSFLDRTGNTIYF.